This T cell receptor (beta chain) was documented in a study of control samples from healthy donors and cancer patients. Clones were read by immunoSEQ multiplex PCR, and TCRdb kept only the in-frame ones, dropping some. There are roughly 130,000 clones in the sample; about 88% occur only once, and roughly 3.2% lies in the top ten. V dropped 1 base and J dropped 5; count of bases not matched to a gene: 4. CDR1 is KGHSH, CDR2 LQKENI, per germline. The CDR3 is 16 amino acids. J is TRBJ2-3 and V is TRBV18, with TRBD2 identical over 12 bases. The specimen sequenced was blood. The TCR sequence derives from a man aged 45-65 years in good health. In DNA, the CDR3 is TGTGCCAGCTCACCACGTCTAGCGGGGGGGCAAGATACGCAGTATTTT. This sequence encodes CASSPRLAGGQDTQYF.